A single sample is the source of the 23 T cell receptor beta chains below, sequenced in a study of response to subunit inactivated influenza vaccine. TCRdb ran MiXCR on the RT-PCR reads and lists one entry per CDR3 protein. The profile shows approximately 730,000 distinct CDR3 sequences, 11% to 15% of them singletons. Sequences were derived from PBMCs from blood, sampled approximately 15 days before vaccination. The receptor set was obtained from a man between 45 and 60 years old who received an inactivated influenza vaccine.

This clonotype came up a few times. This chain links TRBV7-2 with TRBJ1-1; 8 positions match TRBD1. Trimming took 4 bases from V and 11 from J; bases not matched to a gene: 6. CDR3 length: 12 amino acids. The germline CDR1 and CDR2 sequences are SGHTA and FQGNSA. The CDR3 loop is CASSSEDRAAFF. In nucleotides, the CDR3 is TGTGCCAGCAGCTCCGAGGACAGGGCTGCTTTCTTT.

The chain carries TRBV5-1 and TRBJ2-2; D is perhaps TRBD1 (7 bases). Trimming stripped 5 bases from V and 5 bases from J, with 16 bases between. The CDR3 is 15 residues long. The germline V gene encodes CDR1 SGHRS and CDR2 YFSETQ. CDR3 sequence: CASRSTGAGTGELFF. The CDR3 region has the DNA TGCGCCAGCAGGTCTACAGGGGCGGGAACCGGGGAGCTGTTTTTT.

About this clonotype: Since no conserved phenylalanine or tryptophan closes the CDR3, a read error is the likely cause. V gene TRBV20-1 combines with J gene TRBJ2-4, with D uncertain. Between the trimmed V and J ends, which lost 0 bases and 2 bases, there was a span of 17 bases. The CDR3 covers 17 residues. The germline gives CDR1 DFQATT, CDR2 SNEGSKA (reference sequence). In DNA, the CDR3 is TGCAGTGCTAGAGATTTGCGAAGGGAATCGACCAAAAACATTCAGTACGTC. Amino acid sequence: CSARDLRRESTKNIQYV.

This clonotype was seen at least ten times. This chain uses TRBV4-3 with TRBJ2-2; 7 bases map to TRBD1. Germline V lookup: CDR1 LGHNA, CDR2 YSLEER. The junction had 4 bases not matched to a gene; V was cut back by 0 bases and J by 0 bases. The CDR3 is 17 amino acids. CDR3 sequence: CASSQEPGTANTGELFF. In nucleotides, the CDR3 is TGCGCCAGCAGCCAAGAACCAGGGACAGCGAACACCGGGGAGCTGTTTTTT.

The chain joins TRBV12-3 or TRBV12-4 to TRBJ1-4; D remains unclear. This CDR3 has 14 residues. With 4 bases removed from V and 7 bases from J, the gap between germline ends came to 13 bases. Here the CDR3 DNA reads TGTGCCAGCAGTTATGGCGTGACAAGTGAAAAACTGTTTTTT. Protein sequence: CASSYGVTSEKLFF.

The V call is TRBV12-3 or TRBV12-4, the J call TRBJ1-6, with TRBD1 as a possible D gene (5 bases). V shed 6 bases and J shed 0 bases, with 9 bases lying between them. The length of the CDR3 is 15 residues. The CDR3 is CASRGGSSYNSPLHF. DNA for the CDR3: TGTGCCAGCAGGGGGGGGAGCTCCTATAATTCACCCCTCCACTTT.

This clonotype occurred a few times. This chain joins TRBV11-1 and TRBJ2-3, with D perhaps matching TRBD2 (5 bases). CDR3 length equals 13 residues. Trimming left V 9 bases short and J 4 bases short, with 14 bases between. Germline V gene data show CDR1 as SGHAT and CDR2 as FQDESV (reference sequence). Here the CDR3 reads CASTHSDPDTQYF. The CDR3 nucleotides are TGTGCCAGTACACATAGCGACCCAGATACGCAGTATTTT.

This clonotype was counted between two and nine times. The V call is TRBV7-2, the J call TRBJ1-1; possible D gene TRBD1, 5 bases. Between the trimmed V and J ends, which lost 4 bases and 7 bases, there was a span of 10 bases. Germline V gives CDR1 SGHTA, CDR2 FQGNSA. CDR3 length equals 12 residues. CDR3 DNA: TGTGCCAGCAGCTCCTGGGGACGTGAAGCTTTCTTT. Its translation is CASSSWGREAFF.

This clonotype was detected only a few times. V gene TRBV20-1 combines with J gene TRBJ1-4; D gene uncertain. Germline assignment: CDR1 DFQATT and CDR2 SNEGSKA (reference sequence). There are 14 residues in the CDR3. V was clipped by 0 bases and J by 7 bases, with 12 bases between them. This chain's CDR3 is CSAREGLHGEKLFF. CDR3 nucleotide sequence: TGCAGTGCTAGAGAAGGCCTTCATGGTGAAAAACTGTTTTTT.

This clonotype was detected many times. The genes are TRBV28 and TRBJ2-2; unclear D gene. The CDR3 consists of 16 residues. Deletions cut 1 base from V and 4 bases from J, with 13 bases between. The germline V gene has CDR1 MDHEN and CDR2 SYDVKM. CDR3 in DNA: TGTGCCAGCAGTTTATTAGTTCGGTGGGCCACCGGGGAGCTGTTTTTT. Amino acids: CASSLLVRWATGELFF.

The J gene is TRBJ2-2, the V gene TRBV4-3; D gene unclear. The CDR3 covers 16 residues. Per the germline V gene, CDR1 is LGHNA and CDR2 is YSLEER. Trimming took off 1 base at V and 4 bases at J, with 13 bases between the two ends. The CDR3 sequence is CASSQGWGDVTGELFF. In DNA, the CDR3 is TGCGCCAGCAGCCAAGGGTGGGGTGATGTCACCGGGGAGCTGTTTTTT.

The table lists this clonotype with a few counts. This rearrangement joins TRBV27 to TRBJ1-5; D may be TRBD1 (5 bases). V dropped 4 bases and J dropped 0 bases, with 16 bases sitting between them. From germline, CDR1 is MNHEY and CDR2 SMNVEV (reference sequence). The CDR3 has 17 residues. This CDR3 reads CASSCEEKGYSNQPQHF. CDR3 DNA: TGTGCCAGCAGTTGCGAAGAAAAGGGGTATAGCAATCAGCCCCAGCATTTT.

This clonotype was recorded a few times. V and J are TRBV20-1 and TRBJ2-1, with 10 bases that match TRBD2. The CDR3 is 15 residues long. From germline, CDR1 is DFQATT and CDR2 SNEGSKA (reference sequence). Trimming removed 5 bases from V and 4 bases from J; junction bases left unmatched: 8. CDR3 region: CSASRSGGEYNEQFF. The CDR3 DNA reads TGCAGTGCTTCGAGGAGCGGGGGGGAATACAATGAGCAGTTCTTC.

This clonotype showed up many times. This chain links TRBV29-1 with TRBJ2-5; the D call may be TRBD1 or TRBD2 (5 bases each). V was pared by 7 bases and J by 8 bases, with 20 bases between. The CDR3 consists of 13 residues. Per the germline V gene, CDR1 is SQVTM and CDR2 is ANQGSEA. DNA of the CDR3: TGCAGCGCATACGGGACGGCGGGTGGAACCCAGTACTTC. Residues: CSAYGTAGGTQYF.

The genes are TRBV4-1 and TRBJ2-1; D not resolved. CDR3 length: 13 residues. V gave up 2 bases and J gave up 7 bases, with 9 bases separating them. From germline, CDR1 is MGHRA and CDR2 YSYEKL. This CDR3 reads CASSQFPGNEQFF. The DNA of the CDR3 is TGCGCCAGCAGCCAATTCCCAGGAAATGAGCAGTTCTTC.

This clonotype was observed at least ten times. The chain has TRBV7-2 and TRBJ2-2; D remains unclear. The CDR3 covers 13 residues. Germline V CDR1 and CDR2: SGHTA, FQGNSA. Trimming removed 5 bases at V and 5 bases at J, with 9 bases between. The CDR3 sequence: CASSPTLTGELFF. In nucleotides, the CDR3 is TGTGCCAGCAGCCCGACACTTACCGGGGAGCTGTTTTTT.

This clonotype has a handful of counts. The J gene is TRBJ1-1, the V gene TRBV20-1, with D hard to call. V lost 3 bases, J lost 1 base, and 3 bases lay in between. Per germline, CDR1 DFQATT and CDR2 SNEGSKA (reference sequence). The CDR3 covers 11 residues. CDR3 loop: CSASGNTEAFF. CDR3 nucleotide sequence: TGCAGTGCTAGCGGGAACACTGAAGCTTTCTTT.

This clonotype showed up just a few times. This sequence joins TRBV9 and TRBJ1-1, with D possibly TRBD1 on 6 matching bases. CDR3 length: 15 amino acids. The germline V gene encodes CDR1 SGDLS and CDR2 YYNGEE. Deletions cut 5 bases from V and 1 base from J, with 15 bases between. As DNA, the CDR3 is TGTGCCAGCAGTGATCGGGGGGCAGCGAACACTGAAGCTTTCTTT. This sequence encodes CASSDRGAANTEAFF.

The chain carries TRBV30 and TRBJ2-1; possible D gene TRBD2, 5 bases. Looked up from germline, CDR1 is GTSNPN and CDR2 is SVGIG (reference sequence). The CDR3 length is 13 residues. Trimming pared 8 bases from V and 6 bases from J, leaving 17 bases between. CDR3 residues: CARRVSGINEQFF. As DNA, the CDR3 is TGTGCCCGCCGGGTCAGCGGCATCAATGAGCAGTTCTTC.

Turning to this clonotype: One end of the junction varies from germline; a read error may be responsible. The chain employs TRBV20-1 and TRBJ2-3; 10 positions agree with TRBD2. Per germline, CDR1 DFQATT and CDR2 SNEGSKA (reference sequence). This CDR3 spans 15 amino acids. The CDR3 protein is CNAVPGLAMADTQYF. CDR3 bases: TGCAATGCTGTCCCGGGACTAGCGATGGCAGATACGCAGTATTTT.

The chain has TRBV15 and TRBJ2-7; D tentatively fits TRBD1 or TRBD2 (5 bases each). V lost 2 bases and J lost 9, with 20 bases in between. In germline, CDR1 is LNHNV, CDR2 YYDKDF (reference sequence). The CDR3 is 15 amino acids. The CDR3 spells CATSRRDRDVSGQYF. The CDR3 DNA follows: TGTGCCACCAGCAGACGAGACCGGGACGTCTCCGGGCAGTACTTC.

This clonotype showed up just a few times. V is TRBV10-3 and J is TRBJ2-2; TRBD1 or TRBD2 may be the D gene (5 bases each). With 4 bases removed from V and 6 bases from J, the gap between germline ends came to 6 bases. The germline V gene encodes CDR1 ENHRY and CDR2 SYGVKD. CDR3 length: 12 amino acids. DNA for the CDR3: TGTGCCATCAGTGCGGGGCCCGGGGAGCTGTTTTTT. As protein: CAISAGPGELFF.

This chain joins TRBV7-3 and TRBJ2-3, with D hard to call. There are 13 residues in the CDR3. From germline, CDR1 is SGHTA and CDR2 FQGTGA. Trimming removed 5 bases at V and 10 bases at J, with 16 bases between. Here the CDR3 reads CASSPATTRAQYF. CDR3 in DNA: TGTGCCAGCAGCCCAGCGACAACTCGAGCGCAGTATTTT.